Below are 5 T cell receptor beta chains sequenced from a single sample in a study of technical replicates of blood from a handful of donors. The table came from immunoSEQ multiplex PCR; TCRdb's copy has only in-frame clones and leaves some out. This sample has about 75,000 clones; more than 85% occur once, and the top ten carry roughly 5%. Source material: PBMCs. The origin of the receptors is a human donor in good health. Some clones in this sample may be carry-over from other donors' samples.

This chain joins TRBV2 and TRBJ2-5; D might be TRBD2 (5 bases). The CDR3 contains 13 residues. V lost 4 bases and J lost 5, with 11 bases in between. Germline CDR1 and CDR2: SNHLY and FYNNEI. The CDR3 region is CASSVRERETQYF. As DNA, the CDR3 is TGTGCCAGCAGTGTGAGGGAGAGGGAGACCCAGTACTTC.

The rearrangement links TRBV10-3 to TRBJ2-5; 9 nucleotides line up with TRBD1. Germline V gives CDR1 ENHRY, CDR2 SYGVKD. V trimming: 6 bases; J trimming: 2 bases; junction bases outside the gene matches: 7. The CDR3 has 15 residues. The CDR3 spells CAISSGTGSQETQYF. The CDR3 DNA sequence: TGTGCCATCAGCTCCGGGACAGGGTCTCAAGAGACCCAGTACTTC.

This sequence joins TRBV7-9 and TRBJ2-7; the match to TRBD2 covers 7 bases. CDR1 is SEHNR, CDR2 FQNEAQ, per germline (reference sequence). The CDR3 is 12 amino acids. Germline trimming cut 5 bases from V and 5 bases from J; bases unmatched to any gene: 3. Here the CDR3 DNA reads TGTGCCAGCAGCCCGGGACTAAACGAGCAGTACTTC. It specifies CASSPGLNEQYF.

The gene calls are TRBV7-3 and TRBJ1-1, with 9 bases fitting TRBD1. The CDR3 runs 15 residues. J was trimmed by 3 bases and V by 5 bases; bases with no gene match: 7. Germline lookup yields CDR1 SGHTA and CDR2 FQGTGA. This CDR3 reads CASSPQGQGDTEAFF. The DNA of the CDR3 is TGTGCCAGCAGCCCGCAGGGACAGGGTGACACTGAAGCTTTCTTT.

Remarks on this clone: Compared with germline, one end of the junction differs, possibly owing to a read error. The chain links TRBV5-4 to TRBJ2-1, with 9 bases aligning to TRBD1. CDR3 length equals 16 residues. Per germline, CDR1 SGHNT and CDR2 YYREEE (reference sequence). The CDR3 is CASSQDKTDRGNEQFF. CDR3 DNA: TGCGCCAGCAGCCAAGATAAGACGGACAGGGGAAATGAGCAGTTCTTC.